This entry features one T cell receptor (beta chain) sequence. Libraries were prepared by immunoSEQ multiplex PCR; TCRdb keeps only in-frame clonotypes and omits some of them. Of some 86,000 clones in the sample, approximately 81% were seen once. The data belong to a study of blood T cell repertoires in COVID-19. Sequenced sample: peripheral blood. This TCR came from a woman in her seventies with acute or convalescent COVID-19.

The chain's CDR3 is CASSLSGPDSQGGQYF. The CDR3 region has the DNA TGTGCCAGCAGCCTTAGTGGGCCGGACTCTCAGGGAGGACAGTACTTC. The genes are TRBV7-2 and TRBJ2-5; maybe TRBD2 (6 bases). The germline CDR1 and CDR2 sequences are SGHTA and FQGNSA. The ends were cut back, 5 bases at V and 11 bases at J, with 27 bases in the middle. This CDR3 is built from 16 residues.